The source of this T cell receptor beta chain is a study of blood T cell repertoires in COVID-19. The CDR3 sequence is 16 residues long. Germline CDR1 reads SEHNR; CDR2 reads FQNEAQ (reference sequence). The J segment lost 5 bases and the V segment lost 3 bases, leaving 9 bases of the junction unmatched. Per the authors' pipeline: Reference gene primer amplification gave nucleated cell count estimates. TCRdb's table, derived via immunoSEQ multiplex PCR, lists solely in-frame clones and lacks some. V and J calls and clone size come straight from that table; D and trimming were deduced from the DNA. Among roughly 260,000 clones, 70% to 85% were seen once, and the ten largest hold approximately 4%.

The specimen was peripheral blood. The rearrangement links TRBV7-9 to TRBJ2-3; 9 positions agree with TRBD2. This TCR was sampled from a woman between 40 and 55 years old with active or convalescent COVID-19. The CDR3 region has the DNA TGTGCCAGCAGCTTTTTCGAGCGGGGGGCCGAAGATACGCAGTATTTT. As protein: CASSFFERGAEDTQYF.